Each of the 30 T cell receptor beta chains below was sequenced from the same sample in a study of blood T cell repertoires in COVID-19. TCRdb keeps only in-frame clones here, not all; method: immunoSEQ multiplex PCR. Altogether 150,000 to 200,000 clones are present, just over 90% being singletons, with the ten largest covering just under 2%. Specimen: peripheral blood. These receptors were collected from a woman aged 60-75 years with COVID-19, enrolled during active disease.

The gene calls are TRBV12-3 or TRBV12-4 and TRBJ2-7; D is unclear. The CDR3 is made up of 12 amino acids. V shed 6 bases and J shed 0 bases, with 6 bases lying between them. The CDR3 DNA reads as TGTGCCAGCAGCCCTAACTCCTACGAGCAGTACTTC. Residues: CASSPNSYEQYF.

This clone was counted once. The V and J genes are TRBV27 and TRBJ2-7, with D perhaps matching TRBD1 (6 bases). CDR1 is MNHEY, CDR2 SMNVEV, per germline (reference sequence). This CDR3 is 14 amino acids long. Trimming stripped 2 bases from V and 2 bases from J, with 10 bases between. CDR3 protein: CASSLGRGPYEQYF. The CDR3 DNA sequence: TGTGCCAGCAGTTTAGGCAGGGGACCCTACGAGCAGTACTTC.

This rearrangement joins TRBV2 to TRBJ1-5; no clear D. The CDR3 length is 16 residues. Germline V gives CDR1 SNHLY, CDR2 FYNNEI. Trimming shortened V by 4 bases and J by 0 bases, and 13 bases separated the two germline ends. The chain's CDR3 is CASSGVAGYSNQPQHF. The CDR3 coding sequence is TGTGCCAGCAGTGGGGTCGCCGGGTATAGCAATCAGCCCCAGCATTTT.

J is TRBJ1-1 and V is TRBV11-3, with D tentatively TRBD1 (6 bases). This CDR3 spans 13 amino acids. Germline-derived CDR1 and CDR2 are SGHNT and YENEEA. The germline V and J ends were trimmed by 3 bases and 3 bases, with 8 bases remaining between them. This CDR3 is CASSLNRDTEAFF. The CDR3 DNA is TGTGCCAGCAGCTTGAACAGGGACACTGAAGCTTTCTTT.

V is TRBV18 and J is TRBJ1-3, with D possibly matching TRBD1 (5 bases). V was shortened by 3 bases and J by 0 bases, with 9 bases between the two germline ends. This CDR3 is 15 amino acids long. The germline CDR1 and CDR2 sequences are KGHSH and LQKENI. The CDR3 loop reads CASSPTGISGNTIYF. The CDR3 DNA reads TGTGCCAGCTCACCCACAGGAATCTCTGGAAACACCATATATTTT.

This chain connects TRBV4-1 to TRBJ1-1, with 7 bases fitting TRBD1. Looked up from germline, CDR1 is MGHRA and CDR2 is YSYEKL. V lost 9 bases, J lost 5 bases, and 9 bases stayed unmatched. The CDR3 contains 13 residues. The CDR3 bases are TGCGCCAGTTATAGACCAGGGGGGACTGAAGCTTTCTTT. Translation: CASYRPGGTEAFF.

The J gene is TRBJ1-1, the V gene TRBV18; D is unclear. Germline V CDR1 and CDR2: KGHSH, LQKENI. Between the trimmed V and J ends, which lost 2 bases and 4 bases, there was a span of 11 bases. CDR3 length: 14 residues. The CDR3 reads CASSPSVEVTEAFF. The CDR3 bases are TGTGCCAGCTCACCAAGTGTAGAGGTCACTGAAGCTTTCTTT. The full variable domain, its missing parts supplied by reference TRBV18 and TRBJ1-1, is NAGVMQNPRHLVRRRGQEARLRCSPMKGHSHVYWYRQLPEEGLKFMVYLQKENIIDESGMPKERFSAEFPKEGPSILRIQQVVRGDSAAYFCASSPSVEVTEAFFGQGTRLTVV.

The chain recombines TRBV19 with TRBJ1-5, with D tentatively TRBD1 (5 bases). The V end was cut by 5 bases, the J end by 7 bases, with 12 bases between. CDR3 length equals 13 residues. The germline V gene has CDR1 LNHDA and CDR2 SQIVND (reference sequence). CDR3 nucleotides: TGTGCCAGTAGTGCTTCACAGGCCCAGCCCCAGCATTTT. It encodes CASSASQAQPQHF.

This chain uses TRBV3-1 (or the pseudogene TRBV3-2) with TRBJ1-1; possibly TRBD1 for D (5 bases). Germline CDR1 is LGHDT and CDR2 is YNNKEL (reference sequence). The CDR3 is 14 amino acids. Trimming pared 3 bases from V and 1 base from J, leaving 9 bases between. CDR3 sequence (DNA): TGTGCCAGCAGCCAGATGACAGCGAACACTGAAGCTTTCTTT. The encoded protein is CASSQMTANTEAFF.

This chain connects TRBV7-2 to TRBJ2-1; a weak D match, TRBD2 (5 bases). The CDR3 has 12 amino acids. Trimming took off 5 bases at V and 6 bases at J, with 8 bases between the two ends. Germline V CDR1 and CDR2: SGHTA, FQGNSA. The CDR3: CASSVLGNEQFF. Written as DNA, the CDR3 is TGTGCCAGCAGCGTACTAGGCAATGAGCAGTTCTTC.

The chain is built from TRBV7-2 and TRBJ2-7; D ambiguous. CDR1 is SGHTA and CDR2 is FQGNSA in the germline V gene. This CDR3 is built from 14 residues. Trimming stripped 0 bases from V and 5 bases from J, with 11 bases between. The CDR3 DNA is TGTGCCAGCAGCTTAGCGTCTAGGAACCACGAGCAGTACTTC. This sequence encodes CASSLASRNHEQYF. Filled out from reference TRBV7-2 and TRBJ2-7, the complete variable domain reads GAGVSQSPSNKVTEKGKDVELRCDPISGHTALYWYRQSLGQGLEFLIYFQGNSAPDKSGLPSDRFSAERTGGSVSTLTIQRTQQEDSAVYLCASSLASRNHEQYFGPGTRLTVT.

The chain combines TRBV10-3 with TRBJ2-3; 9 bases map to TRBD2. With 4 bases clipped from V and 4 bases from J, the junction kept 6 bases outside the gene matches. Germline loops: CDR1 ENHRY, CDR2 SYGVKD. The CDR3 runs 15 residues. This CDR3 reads CAISGPTSGPDTQYF. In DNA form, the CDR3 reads TGTGCCATCAGTGGTCCGACTAGCGGTCCAGATACGCAGTATTTT.

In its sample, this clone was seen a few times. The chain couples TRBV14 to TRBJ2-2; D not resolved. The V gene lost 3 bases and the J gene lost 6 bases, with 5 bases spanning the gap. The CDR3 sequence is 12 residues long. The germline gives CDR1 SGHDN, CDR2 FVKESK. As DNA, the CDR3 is TGTGCCAGCAGCCATTACTCCGGGGAGCTGTTTTTT. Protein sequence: CASSHYSGELFF.

CDR3 coding DNA: TGTGCCAGCAGCATAAGACAGGCTAACTATGGCTACACCTTC. Residues: CASSIRQANYGYTF. This chain links TRBV7-2 with TRBJ1-2, with D maybe TRBD1 (6 bases). Germline V lookup: CDR1 SGHTA, CDR2 FQGNSA. V was clipped by 5 bases and J by 0 bases, with 10 bases between them. This CDR3 spans 14 amino acids.

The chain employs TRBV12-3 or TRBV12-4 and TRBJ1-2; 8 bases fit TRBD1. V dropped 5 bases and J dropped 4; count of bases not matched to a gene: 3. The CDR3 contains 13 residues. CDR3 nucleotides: TGTGCCAGCAGTCTGGGACAGGCCTATGGCTACACCTTC. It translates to CASSLGQAYGYTF.

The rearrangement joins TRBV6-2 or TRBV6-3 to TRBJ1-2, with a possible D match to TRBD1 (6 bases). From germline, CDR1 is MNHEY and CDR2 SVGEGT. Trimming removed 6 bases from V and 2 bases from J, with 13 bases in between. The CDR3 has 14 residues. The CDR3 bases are TGTGCCAGCAGCAAAACCACAGGGAACTATGGCTACACCTTC. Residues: CASSKTTGNYGYTF.

CDR3 region: CASRRTSNGVTDTQYF. In nucleotides, the CDR3 is TGTGCCAGCAGAAGGACGTCTAACGGGGTCACAGATACGCAGTATTTT. The chain recombines TRBV7-3 with TRBJ2-3; weak D call: TRBD2 (5 bases). V lost 6 bases and J 2 bases, leaving 18 bases between the germline ends. The CDR3 sequence is 16 residues long. Germline V gives CDR1 SGHTA, CDR2 FQGTGA. The whole variable domain, filled in from reference TRBV7-3 and TRBJ2-3, reads GAGVSQTPSNKVTEKGKYVELRCDPISGHTALYWYRQSLGQGPEFLIYFQGTGAADDSGLPNDRFFAVRPEGSVSTLKIQRTERGDSAVYLCASRRTSNGVTDTQYFGPGTRLTVL.

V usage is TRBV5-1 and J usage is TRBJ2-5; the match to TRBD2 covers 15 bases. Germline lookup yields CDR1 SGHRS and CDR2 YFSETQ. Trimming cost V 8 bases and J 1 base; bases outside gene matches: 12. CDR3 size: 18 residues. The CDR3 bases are TGCGCCAGTAGCCTAGGACTAGCGGGGGGGGCGATCCAAGAGACCCAGTACTTC. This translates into CASSLGLAGGAIQETQYF. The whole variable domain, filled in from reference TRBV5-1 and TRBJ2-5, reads KAGVTQTPRYLIKTRGQQVTLSCSPISGHRSVSWYQQTPGQGLQFLFEYFSETQRNKGNFPGRFSGRQFSNSRSEMNVSTLELGDSALYLCASSLGLAGGAIQETQYFGPGTRLLVL.

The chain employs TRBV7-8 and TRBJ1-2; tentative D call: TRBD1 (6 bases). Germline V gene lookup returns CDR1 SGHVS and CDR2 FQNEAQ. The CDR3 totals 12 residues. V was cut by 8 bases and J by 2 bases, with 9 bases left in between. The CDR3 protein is CASGQGNYGYTF. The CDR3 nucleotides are TGTGCCAGCGGGCAGGGGAACTATGGCTACACCTTC.

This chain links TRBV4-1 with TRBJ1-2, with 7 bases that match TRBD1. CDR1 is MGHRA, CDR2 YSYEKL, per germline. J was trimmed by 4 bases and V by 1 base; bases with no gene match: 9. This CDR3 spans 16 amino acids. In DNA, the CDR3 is TGCGCCAGCAGCCAAGGCGTACAGGGGAGAATCTATGGCTACACCTTC. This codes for CASSQGVQGRIYGYTF.

CDR3 nucleotide sequence: TGTGCCAGCAGTTGGCCTCAGGTCCAGGAAGCCAAAAACATTCAGTACTTC. It is translated as CASSWPQVQEAKNIQYF. This chain uses TRBV6-2 or TRBV6-3 with TRBJ2-4, with D uncertain. The ends were cut back, 4 bases at V and 0 bases at J, with 16 bases in the middle. The CDR3 is 17 residues long. Germline V CDR1 and CDR2: MNHEY, SVGEGT.

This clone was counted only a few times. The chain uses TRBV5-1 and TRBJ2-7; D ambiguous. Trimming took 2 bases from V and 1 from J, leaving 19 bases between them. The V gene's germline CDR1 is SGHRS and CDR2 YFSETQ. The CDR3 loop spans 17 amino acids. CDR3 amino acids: CASSFRSLDRGSYEQYF. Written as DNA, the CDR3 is TGCGCCAGCAGCTTCCGGTCGTTAGACCGAGGATCCTACGAGCAGTACTTC.

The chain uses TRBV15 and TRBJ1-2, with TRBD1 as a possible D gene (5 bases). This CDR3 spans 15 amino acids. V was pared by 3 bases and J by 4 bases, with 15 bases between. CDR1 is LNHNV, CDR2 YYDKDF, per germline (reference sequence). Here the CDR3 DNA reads TGTGCCACCAGCAGTCCCGGGGGGGTGGTCTATGGCTACACCTTC. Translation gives CATSSPGGVVYGYTF.

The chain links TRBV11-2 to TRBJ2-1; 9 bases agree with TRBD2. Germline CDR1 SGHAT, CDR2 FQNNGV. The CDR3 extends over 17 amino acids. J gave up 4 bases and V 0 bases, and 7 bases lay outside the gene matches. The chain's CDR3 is CASSLEWLAGRYNEQFF. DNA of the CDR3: TGTGCCAGCAGCTTAGAGTGGCTAGCGGGGAGATACAATGAGCAGTTCTTC.

The CDR3 sequence is CASSTSGTGVYEQYF. For the CDR3, the DNA is TGTGCCAGCAGTACCTCCGGGACAGGAGTTTACGAGCAGTACTTC. J is TRBJ2-7 and V is TRBV6-5; the match to TRBD1 covers 8 bases. The V gene end was trimmed by 5 bases and the J gene end by 4 bases; junction bases not matched to a gene: 10. This CDR3 has 15 amino acids. Germline CDR1 MNHEY, CDR2 SVGAGI.

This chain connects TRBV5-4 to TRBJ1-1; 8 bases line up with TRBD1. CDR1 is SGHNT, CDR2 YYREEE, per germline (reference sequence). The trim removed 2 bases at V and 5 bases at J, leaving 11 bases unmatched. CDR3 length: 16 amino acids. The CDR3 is CASSLGQGAIGTEAFF. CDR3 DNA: TGTGCCAGCAGCTTAGGACAGGGCGCGATTGGGACTGAAGCTTTCTTT.

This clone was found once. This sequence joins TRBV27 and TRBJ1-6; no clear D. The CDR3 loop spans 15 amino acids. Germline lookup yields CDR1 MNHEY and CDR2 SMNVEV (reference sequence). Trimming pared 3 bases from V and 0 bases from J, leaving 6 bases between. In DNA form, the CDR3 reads TGTGCCAGCAGTTTCGGGAGCTCCTATAATTCACCCCTCCACTTT. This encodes CASSFGSSYNSPLHF.

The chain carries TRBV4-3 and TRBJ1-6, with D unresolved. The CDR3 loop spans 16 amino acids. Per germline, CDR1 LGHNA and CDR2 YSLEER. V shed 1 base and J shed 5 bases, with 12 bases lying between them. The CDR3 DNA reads TGCGCCAGCAGCCAAGTCTTGAACAGAAATAATTCACCCCTCCACTTT. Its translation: CASSQVLNRNNSPLHF.

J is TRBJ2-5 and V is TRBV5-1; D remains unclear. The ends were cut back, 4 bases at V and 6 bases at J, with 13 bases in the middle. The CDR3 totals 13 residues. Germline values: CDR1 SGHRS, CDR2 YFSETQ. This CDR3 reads CASSADGHQTQYF. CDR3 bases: TGCGCCAGCAGCGCGGATGGTCATCAGACCCAGTACTTC.

The DNA of the CDR3 is TGTGCCAGCAGCTCACAAACAGGGGGTCTATACACTGAAGCTTTCTTT. Translation gives CASSSQTGGLYTEAFF. The chain combines TRBV7-8 with TRBJ1-1, with TRBD1 matching over 8 bases. The CDR3 is 16 residues long. The J segment lost 3 bases and the V segment lost 4 bases, leaving 10 bases of the junction unmatched. In germline, CDR1 is SGHVS, CDR2 FQNEAQ. The entire variable domain, with the rest obtained from reference TRBV7-8 and TRBJ1-1, is as follows: GAGVSQSPRYKVAKRGQDVALRCDPISGHVSLFWYQQALGQGPEFLTYFQNEAQLDKSGLPSDRFFAERPEGSVSTLKIQRTQQEDSAVYLCASSSQTGGLYTEAFFGQGTRLTVV.